The 8 T cell receptor beta chains reported below all come from one sample, sequenced in a study of blood T cell repertoires in COVID-19. Profiling relied on immunoSEQ multiplex PCR, and the TCRdb table lists in-frame clones only, not all of them. The data show fewer than 350,000 clones, about 92% seen once. Sequencing used peripheral blood. The receptors derive from a woman in her fifties or sixties with COVID-19, enrolled during active disease.

The chain uses TRBV18 and TRBJ1-1; D not certain. Germline values: CDR1 KGHSH, CDR2 LQKENI. Trimming pared 10 bases from V and 0 bases from J, leaving 12 bases between. The CDR3 is 13 amino acids. For the CDR3, the DNA is TGTGCCACCTCCGGGGATATGAACACTGAAGCTTTCTTT. This sequence encodes CATSGDMNTEAFF. The full variable domain, rest sourced from reference TRBV18 and TRBJ1-1, is NAGVMQNPRHLVRRRGQEARLRCSPMKGHSHVYWYRQLPEEGLKFMVYLQKENIIDESGMPKERFSAEFPKEGPSILRIQQVVRGDSAAYFCATSGDMNTEAFFGQGTRLTVV.

This CDR3 reads CASSRDLAYEQYF. CDR3 coding DNA: TGTGCCAGCAGTCGGGACTTAGCCTACGAGCAGTACTTC. The chain couples TRBV9 to TRBJ2-7; weak D call: TRBD2 (6 bases). The germline V gene has CDR1 SGDLS and CDR2 YYNGEE. CDR3 size: 13 residues. V was trimmed by 5 bases and J by 2 bases, leaving 11 bases between them.

The chain joins TRBV5-4 to TRBJ1-2, with D perhaps matching TRBD1 (6 bases). The CDR3 runs to 15 residues. Trimming left V 0 bases short and J 5 bases short, with 14 bases between. Germline V gives CDR1 SGHNT, CDR2 YYREEE (reference sequence). As DNA, the CDR3 is TGTGCCAGCAGCTTGGTCGGCAGGGGCTTGTATGGCTACACCTTC. It encodes CASSLVGRGLYGYTF.

This chain links TRBV10-3 with TRBJ2-1; no clear D. The CDR3 is 15 amino acids. Germline-derived CDR1 and CDR2 are ENHRY and SYGVKD. V was clipped by 2 bases and J by 1 base, with 9 bases between them. CDR3 in amino acids: CAISEMEPSYNEQFF. For the CDR3, the DNA is TGTGCCATCAGTGAGATGGAGCCATCCTACAATGAGCAGTTCTTC.

This chain uses TRBV7-3 with TRBJ2-3, with D maybe TRBD1 (7 bases). Germline V lookup: CDR1 SGHTA, CDR2 FQGTGA. Trimming removed 4 bases from V and 1 base from J, with 18 bases in between. The CDR3 sequence is 17 residues long. CDR3 DNA sequence: TGTGCCAGCAGCTCCAGGGGGGTCGTCGGCGGCACAGATACGCAGTATTTT. Its protein product is CASSSRGVVGGTDTQYF.

V usage is TRBV18 and J usage is TRBJ1-5; D unresolved. V was shortened by 5 bases and J by 3 bases, with 11 bases between the two germline ends. The CDR3 is 14 residues long. Germline CDR1 is KGHSH and CDR2 is LQKENI. In DNA form, the CDR3 reads TGTGCCAGCTCAGACAACAACGCCAATCAGCCCCAGCATTTT. Translating it yields CASSDNNANQPQHF. Full variable domain (remainder filled in from reference TRBV18 and TRBJ1-5): NAGVMQNPRHLVRRRGQEARLRCSPMKGHSHVYWYRQLPEEGLKFMVYLQKENIIDESGMPKERFSAEFPKEGPSILRIQQVVRGDSAAYFCASSDNNANQPQHFGDGTRLSIL.

This sequence joins TRBV5-1 and TRBJ1-1; D remains ambiguous. The V gene lost 5 bases and the J gene lost 4 bases, with 12 bases spanning the gap. Germline V gene data show CDR1 as SGHRS and CDR2 as YFSETQ. CDR3 length equals 13 residues. CDR3 DNA: TGCGCCAGCAGACCCGCCCGGGGCACTGAAGCTTTCTTT. Its translation: CASRPARGTEAFF.

The chain recombines TRBV2 with TRBJ1-1; D ambiguous. The CDR3 is 11 residues long. V was trimmed by 6 bases and J by 4 bases, leaving 6 bases between them. Germline-derived CDR1 and CDR2 are SNHLY and FYNNEI. CDR3 amino acids: CASRDSTEAFF. The CDR3 DNA sequence: TGTGCCAGCAGGGACTCCACTGAAGCTTTCTTT.